One sample yielded the 21 T cell receptor beta chains listed below, sequenced in a study of cytomegalovirus exposure and HLA in healthy donors. 60 Vbeta and 13 Jbeta primers were used in PCR. TCRdb's copy holds only in-frame clones and misses some; the assay was immunoSEQ multiplex PCR. The data hold some 84,000 clones, with more than 50% observed a single time. The sample taken for sequencing was PBMCs. These receptors came from a woman aged 40-49 years in good health and CMV-seropositive.

The chain combines TRBV18 with TRBJ1-2; perhaps TRBD1 as D (6 bases). This CDR3 is built from 13 residues. V shed 2 bases and J shed 4 bases, with 8 bases lying between them. Germline V CDR1 and CDR2: KGHSH, LQKENI. CDR3 region: CASSPTGTYGYTF. CDR3 nucleotides: TGTGCCAGCTCACCAACAGGGACCTATGGCTACACCTTC.

V usage is TRBV19 and J usage is TRBJ2-2, with 8 bases matching TRBD2. The germline V gene encodes CDR1 LNHDA and CDR2 SQIVND (reference sequence). The V and J ends lost 7 bases and 1 base, in that order; junction bases with no gene match: 2. The CDR3 sequence is 14 residues long. The CDR3 is CASKREGNTGELFF. The CDR3 region has the DNA TGTGCCAGTAAACGGGAGGGGAACACCGGGGAGCTGTTTTTT.

The rearrangement uses TRBV19 and TRBJ2-7; TRBD2 agrees at 8 bases. This CDR3 has 13 residues. Germline V gene data show CDR1 as LNHDA and CDR2 as SQIVND (reference sequence). The J segment lost 0 bases and the V segment lost 6 bases, leaving 1 base of the junction unmatched. As DNA, the CDR3 is TGTGCCAGTAGCGCGGGAGGCTCCTACGAGCAGTACTTC. As protein: CASSAGGSYEQYF.

This sequence joins TRBV1 and TRBJ2-1; the table's D call, TRBD1, has no DNA check behind it. TRBV1 represents a pseudogene. The CDR3 runs to 15 residues. The CDR3 loop reads CTSSHKKGLWHEQFF. CDR3 in DNA: TGCACCAGCAGCCACAAAAAGGGGCTCTGGCATGAGCAGTTCTTC.

The gene calls are TRBV28 and TRBJ2-5; possibly TRBD2 for D (5 bases). V shed 4 bases and J shed 2 bases, with 11 bases lying between them. This CDR3 spans 14 amino acids. Germline V gene lookup returns CDR1 MDHEN and CDR2 SYDVKM. CDR3 region: CASSSSSRQETQYF. The DNA of the CDR3 is TGTGCCAGCAGTTCTTCTAGCAGACAAGAGACCCAGTACTTC. Complete variable domain (other parts from reference TRBV28 and TRBJ2-5): DVKVTQSSRYLVKRTGEKVFLECVQDMDHENMFWYRQDPGLGLRLIYFSYDVKMKEKGDIPEGYSVSREKKERFSLILESASTNQTSMYLCASSSSSRQETQYFGPGTRLLVL.

This clone was seen a handful of times. This chain links TRBV6-1 with TRBJ1-2, with TRBD1 matching over 8 bases. V lost 5 bases and J lost 7; bases outside the gene matches: 6. Per germline, CDR1 MNHNS and CDR2 SASEGT. CDR3 length: 13 residues. CDR3 residues: CASSPGQALGYTF. The DNA of the CDR3 is TGTGCCAGCAGTCCGGGACAGGCACTTGGCTACACCTTC.

The CDR3: CASSWGTGMEAFF. The CDR3 region has the DNA TGCGCCAGCAGCTGGGGGACAGGGATGGAAGCTTTCTTT. V gene TRBV5-1 combines with J gene TRBJ1-1; 9 bases are a match to TRBD1. The CDR3 covers 13 residues. Germline CDR1 SGHRS, CDR2 YFSETQ. V was pared by 3 bases and J by 8 bases, with 5 bases of the junction left unmatched.

The gene calls are TRBV21-1 and TRBJ2-2; the table calls TRBD2, which could not be checked here. TRBV21-1 is marked as a pseudogene. The CDR3 has 17 residues. For the CDR3, the DNA is TGTGCCAGCTCCAAAGGGGGGGGGAGAACGAACACCGGGGAGCTGTTTTTT. Translating gives CASSKGGGRTNTGELFF.

The gene calls are TRBV4-3 and TRBJ2-3, with TRBD2 matching over 7 bases. V trimming: 2 bases; J trimming: 4 bases; junction bases outside the gene matches: 6. Germline CDR1 LGHNA, CDR2 YSLEER. The CDR3 is 15 amino acids. CDR3 nucleotide sequence: TGCGCCAGCAGCCAAAACCCGGGAGGCGCAGATACGCAGTATTTT. Translation: CASSQNPGGADTQYF.

J is TRBJ2-5 and V is TRBV30; 8 nucleotides agree with TRBD2. Germline V gene data show CDR1 as GTSNPN and CDR2 as SVGIG (reference sequence). V lost 4 bases to trimming and J lost 7 bases; unmatched junction nucleotides: 14. The CDR3 totals 15 residues. Here the CDR3 DNA reads TGTGCCTGGACCATGGTGGGCTCCGGGAGGGGGACCCAGTACTTC. Residues: CAWTMVGSGRGTQYF.

The chain uses TRBV27 and TRBJ2-3; a weak D match, TRBD1 (6 bases). V lost 4 bases and J 2 bases, leaving 16 bases between the germline ends. The germline V gene has CDR1 MNHEY and CDR2 SMNVEV (reference sequence). CDR3 length equals 16 residues. The CDR3 DNA follows: TGTGCCAGCAGTTCTACAGGCAGGGGACACACAGATACGCAGTATTTT. Protein sequence: CASSSTGRGHTDTQYF.

The chain couples TRBV4-3 to TRBJ2-1; the match to TRBD2 covers 16 bases. The V segment lost 4 bases and the J segment 8 bases; nucleotides outside the gene matches: 5. The germline gives CDR1 LGHNA, CDR2 YSLEER. This CDR3 spans 16 amino acids. The DNA for the CDR3 is TGCGCCAGCAGCCCGGGACTAGCGGGAGGGCTCGATGAGCAGTTCTTC. Residues: CASSPGLAGGLDEQFF.

This clone was seen a handful of times. This sequence joins TRBV28 and TRBJ1-1, with D perhaps TRBD1 (5 bases). Germline V gene sequence: CDR1 MDHEN, CDR2 SYDVKM. CDR3 length equals 12 residues. Deletions cut 7 bases from V and 0 bases from J, with 6 bases between. CDR3 bases: TGTGCCAGCAAGACAGTGAACACTGAAGCTTTCTTT. Protein: CASKTVNTEAFF.

This clone was detected a few times. The CDR3 DNA reads as TGTGCCAGCAGCTTACCCCCCGGGACAGGGGTCTATGGCTACACCTTC. It codes for CASSLPPGTGVYGYTF. The J gene is TRBJ1-2, the V gene TRBV7-2; 10 nucleotides match TRBD1. J was trimmed by 4 bases and V by 2 bases; bases with no gene match: 7. Per the germline V gene, CDR1 is SGHTA and CDR2 is FQGNSA. The CDR3 runs 16 residues.

V gene TRBV4-3 combines with J gene TRBJ2-7; 8 nucleotides agree with TRBD1. This CDR3 is 16 amino acids long. Germline-derived CDR1 and CDR2 are LGHNA and YSLEER. Trimming removed 8 bases from V and 2 bases from J; junction bases left unmatched: 14. The CDR3 sequence is CASRKTSGQGTYEQYF. CDR3 DNA sequence: TGCGCCAGCCGTAAAACGTCCGGACAGGGTACCTACGAGCAGTACTTC.

The chain combines TRBV5-1 with TRBJ1-2; TRBD1 aligns across 11 bases. The germline V gene has CDR1 SGHRS and CDR2 YFSETQ. V gave up 4 bases and J gave up 8 bases; unmatched junction bases: 10. The CDR3 is 15 residues long. The CDR3 DNA reads as TGCGCCAGCAGCCCCGGACAGGGGGCTTTTGAGGGCTACACCTTC. Translation: CASSPGQGAFEGYTF.

The chain joins TRBV4-1 to TRBJ2-5; the match to TRBD2 covers 7 bases. Looked up from germline, CDR1 is MGHRA and CDR2 is YSYEKL. The V and J ends lost 0 bases and 3 bases, in that order; junction bases with no gene match: 16. The CDR3 length is 19 residues. CDR3 residues: CASSQDSLPGLIEKETQYF. The CDR3 nucleotides read TGCGCCAGCAGCCAAGATTCCTTGCCGGGACTAATAGAAAAAGAGACCCAGTACTTC.

This clone has only a few counts. The chain has TRBV11-2 and TRBJ2-1; TRBD2 matches 7 bases. Germline V gene data show CDR1 as SGHAT and CDR2 as FQNNGV. The CDR3 runs to 15 residues. The junction had 7 bases not matched to a gene; V was cut back by 5 bases and J by 3 bases. Written as DNA, the CDR3 is TGTGCCAGCAGCCTGGTAGCGGGCGGCTACAATGAGCAGTTCTTC. Amino acids: CASSLVAGGYNEQFF.

This sequence joins TRBV6-6 and TRBJ1-2; a possible D gene is TRBD1 (6 bases). CDR1 and CDR2 from the germline V gene are MNHNY and SVGAGI (reference sequence). V lost 0 bases to trimming and J lost 0 bases, with 11 bases between them. The CDR3 length is 16 residues. The CDR3 reads CASSYSDRFSNYGYTF. Written as DNA, the CDR3 is TGTGCCAGCAGTTACTCCGACAGGTTTTCTAACTATGGCTACACCTTC.

The CDR3 DNA reads as TGTGCCAGCGGCAGACAGGTTGCGAACACCGGGGAGCTGTTTTTT. This encodes CASGRQVANTGELFF. The chain is built from TRBV7-2 and TRBJ2-2; TRBD1 is a possible D gene (6 bases). The CDR3 has 15 residues. Germline CDR1 and CDR2: SGHTA and FQGNSA. With 8 bases removed from V and 0 bases from J, the gap between germline ends came to 13 bases.

V is TRBV10-2 and J is TRBJ2-5, with D perhaps matching TRBD1 (6 bases). Germline loops: CDR1 WSHSY, CDR2 SAAADI. This CDR3 contains 16 residues. Between the trimmed V and J ends, which lost 3 bases and 4 bases, there was a span of 18 bases. CDR3 region: CASSEPSDSSIETQYF. CDR3 DNA: TGCGCCAGCAGTGAACCTTCGGACAGTTCGATAGAGACCCAGTACTTC.